The 17 T cell receptor beta chains below come from one sample, sequenced in a study of response to subunit inactivated influenza vaccine. TCRdb analysed the RT-PCR reads with MiXCR anew, one entry per CDR3 protein. The sample lists about 570,000 distinct CDR3 sequences, around 10% seen once, with approximately 10% in the top ten. These data were also reused for a study on T cells expressing NK-cell markers. That paper states: 5'RACE template switching built TCR beta cDNA with unique molecular identifiers.

This specimen consisted of PBMCs from blood, obtained on the day of vaccination. The receptors were sampled from a man in his fifties who received an inactivated influenza vaccine.

This clonotype was seen more than once but under ten times. CDR3 sequence: CASSLENGVQETQYF. CDR3 in DNA: TGTGCCAGCAGCTTGGAGAATGGGGTTCAAGAGACCCAGTACTTC. This chain links TRBV11-2 with TRBJ2-5, with D uncertain. Trimming removed 3 bases from V and 2 bases from J, with 13 bases in between. Germline CDR1 reads SGHAT; CDR2 reads FQNNGV. This CDR3 has 15 amino acids.

As for this clonotype: Being one base from a much bigger clone, this may be a read error. The rearrangement links TRBV12-3 or TRBV12-4 to TRBJ2-3, with D uncertain. The CDR3 runs to 12 residues. The CDR3 DNA sequence: TGTGCCAGCAGTTATATCACAAATACGCAGTATTTT. Translation gives CASSYITNTQYF.

In this sample, this clonotype turned up a few times. The chain is built from TRBV7-2 and TRBJ2-3; D is uncertain. The CDR3 extends over 14 amino acids. Germline-derived CDR1 and CDR2 are SGHTA and FQGNSA. V shed 0 bases and J shed 10 bases, with 14 bases lying between them. This CDR3 is CASSLAFVQDPQYF. CDR3 nucleotide sequence: TGTGCCAGCAGCTTAGCGTTCGTGCAGGATCCGCAGTATTTT.

This clonotype was counted only a few times. The V gene is TRBV11-1, the J gene TRBJ2-5; TRBD2 aligns across 11 bases. Trimming at V came to 4 bases and at J to 4 bases, leaving 8 bases not matched to a gene. The CDR3 runs to 16 residues. Germline loops: CDR1 SGHAT, CDR2 FQDESV (reference sequence). The CDR3 region has the DNA TGTGCCAGCAGCTACCTAGCGGGGGGCTCTCCAGAGACCCAGTACTTC. It encodes CASSYLAGGSPETQYF.

To note about this clonotype: The limits of the CDR3 on the DNA are not certain, so only TCRdb's listed CDR3 is given. This chain links TRBV7-5 with TRBJ1-5; TRBD1 is the table's D call, not checked against the DNA. TRBV7-5 is marked as a pseudogene. Both ends counted, the CDR3 spans 21 residues. CDR3: CISVSEAWQSMGGSSNQPQHF.

This clonotype has only a few counts. The chain is built from TRBV7-2 and TRBJ2-3, with D perhaps matching TRBD1 (7 bases). Deletions cut 5 bases from V and 9 bases from J, with 15 bases between. CDR3 length equals 13 residues. Germline values: CDR1 SGHTA, CDR2 FQGNSA. CDR3 region: CASSPRGTATQYF. The DNA for the CDR3 is TGTGCCAGCAGCCCCCGGGGGACAGCCACGCAGTATTTT.

This clonotype was detected a few times. This rearrangement joins TRBV5-1 to TRBJ2-5; the D is unclear. CDR1 and CDR2 from the germline V gene are SGHRS and YFSETQ. V lost 4 bases, J lost 9 bases, and 19 bases lay in between. The CDR3 contains 14 residues. Here the CDR3 DNA reads TGCGCCAGCAGCCAGACGGCGGATGGTTCGGCCCAGTACTTC. Translated, it gives CASSQTADGSAQYF.

This clonotype was recorded at least ten times. This chain joins TRBV19 and TRBJ2-7, with D perhaps matching TRBD2 (6 bases). The germline CDR1 and CDR2 sequences are LNHDA and SQIVND (reference sequence). CDR3 length: 16 residues. The germline V and J ends were trimmed by 3 bases and 0 bases, with 15 bases remaining between them. CDR3 loop: CASSISADGSSYEQYF. In DNA form, the CDR3 reads TGTGCCAGTAGTATTTCAGCGGACGGGAGCTCCTACGAGCAGTACTTC.

The rearrangement links TRBV12-3 or TRBV12-4 to TRBJ2-7, with 10 bases matching TRBD2. V was pared by 3 bases and J by 3 bases, with 5 bases of the junction left unmatched. The length of the CDR3 is 15 residues. CDR3 DNA: TGTGCCAGCAGTTTCTCTAGCGGGGGTCTCTACGAGCAGTACTTC. This translates into CASSFSSGGLYEQYF.

The chain combines TRBV7-2 with TRBJ2-7; 9 bases align to TRBD2. This CDR3 spans 15 amino acids. Per germline, CDR1 SGHTA and CDR2 FQGNSA. The V segment lost 4 bases and the J segment 0 bases; nucleotides outside the gene matches: 4. In DNA form, the CDR3 reads TGTGCCAGCAGCTGGTATAGCGGGAGCTCCTACGAGCAGTACTTC. Protein sequence: CASSWYSGSSYEQYF.

J is TRBJ2-2 and V is TRBV27; no definite D call. The CDR3 is 13 amino acids. In germline, CDR1 is MNHEY, CDR2 SMNVEV (reference sequence). Trimming took off 5 bases at V and 4 bases at J, with 8 bases between the two ends. The CDR3 DNA reads as TGTGCCAGCAGTCTTTGGCCCACCGGGGAGCTGTTTTTT. Translation gives CASSLWPTGELFF.

The chain employs TRBV24-1 and TRBJ2-1; 12 bases map to TRBD2. The CDR3 runs to 16 residues. The germline gives CDR1 KGHDR, CDR2 SFDVKD. V trimming: 4 bases; J trimming: 8 bases; junction bases outside the gene matches: 8. CDR3 DNA: TGTGCCACCAGTGACGCGACTAGCGGGAGTATCCATGAGCAGTTCTTC. Encoded protein: CATSDATSGSIHEQFF.

This clonotype showed up just a few times. The rearrangement uses TRBV6-1 and TRBJ2-2, with 12 bases matching TRBD2. The length of the CDR3 is 16 residues. Trimming cost V 5 bases and J 6 bases; bases outside gene matches: 7. Germline V gene data show CDR1 as MNHNS and CDR2 as SASEGT. This CDR3 reads CASSRRLAGESGELFF. Written as DNA, the CDR3 is TGTGCCAGCAGTCGAAGACTAGCGGGAGAATCCGGGGAGCTGTTTTTT.

This clonotype was recorded at least ten times. The V and J genes are TRBV7-9 and TRBJ2-5, with 7 bases fitting TRBD1. The CDR3 totals 14 residues. CDR1 and CDR2 from the germline V gene are SEHNR and FQNEAQ (reference sequence). V gave up 5 bases and J gave up 1 base; unmatched junction bases: 4. The CDR3 protein is CASSPRDSQETQYF. In DNA form, the CDR3 reads TGTGCCAGCAGCCCCCGGGACAGCCAAGAGACCCAGTACTTC.

This clonotype was picked up a small number of times. This chain connects TRBV20-1 to TRBJ2-7; TRBD1 matches at 8 bases. The germline V gene has CDR1 DFQATT and CDR2 SNEGSKA (reference sequence). This CDR3 comprises 16 residues. With 3 bases clipped from V and 4 bases from J, the junction kept 14 bases outside the gene matches. The CDR3 sequence is CSASPGQGDGSYEQYF. In nucleotides, the CDR3 is TGCAGTGCTAGCCCAGGACAGGGCGACGGGAGTTACGAGCAGTACTTC.

At least ten counts were recorded for this clonotype. The V call is TRBV5-1, the J call TRBJ2-7; no clear D. Germline V gene lookup returns CDR1 SGHRS and CDR2 YFSETQ. The CDR3 covers 13 residues. V was shortened by 1 base and J by 1 base, with 6 bases between the two germline ends. The CDR3 sequence is CASSLRVSYEQYF. DNA of the CDR3: TGCGCCAGCAGCTTGAGGGTATCCTACGAGCAGTACTTC.

In its sample, this clonotype was seen many times. V is TRBV12-3 or TRBV12-4 and J is TRBJ2-3; weak D call: TRBD1 (5 bases). Trimming removed 6 bases from V and 2 bases from J, with 9 bases in between. The CDR3 contains 13 residues. CDR3 protein: CASSGHNTDTQYF. DNA for the CDR3: TGTGCCAGCAGCGGACACAACACAGATACGCAGTATTTT.